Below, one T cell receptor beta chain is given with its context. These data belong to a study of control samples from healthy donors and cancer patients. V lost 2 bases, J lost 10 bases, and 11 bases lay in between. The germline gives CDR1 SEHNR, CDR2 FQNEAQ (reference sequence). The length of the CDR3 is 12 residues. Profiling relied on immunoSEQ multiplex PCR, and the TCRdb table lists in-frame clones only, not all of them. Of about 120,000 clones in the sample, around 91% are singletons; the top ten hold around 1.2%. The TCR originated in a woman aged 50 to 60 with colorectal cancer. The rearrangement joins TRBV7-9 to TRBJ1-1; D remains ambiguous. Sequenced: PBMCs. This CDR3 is CASSLTRDGAFF. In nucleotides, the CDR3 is TGTGCCAGCAGCTTAACCCGTGACGGAGCTTTCTTT.